This passage covers 13 T cell receptor beta chains from one sample sequenced in a study of blood T cell repertoires in COVID-19. Clones were read by immunoSEQ multiplex PCR, and TCRdb kept only the in-frame ones, dropping some. The sample gives about 300,000 clones, approximately 89% of which show up once; about 1.5% is in the top ten. The sample was peripheral blood. These TCRs come from a woman aged 25 to 39 with COVID-19, enrolled during active disease.

The CDR3 coding sequence is TGTGCCAGCAGCCGGGCCGATAATTCACCCCTCCACTTT. It is translated as CASSRADNSPLHF. The chain combines TRBV3-1 (or the pseudogene TRBV3-2) with TRBJ1-6; D is unclear. The CDR3 is 13 residues long. The germline gives CDR1 LGHDT, CDR2 YNNKEL (reference sequence). Trimming took 4 bases from V and 5 from J, leaving 6 bases between them.

The chain employs TRBV5-5 and TRBJ1-5, with TRBD1 matching 7 bases. The CDR3 is made up of 14 amino acids. Germline trimming cut 4 bases from V and 4 bases from J; bases unmatched to any gene: 5. Germline V CDR1 and CDR2: SGHKS, YYEKEE (reference sequence). The CDR3 spells CASSANRGNQPQHF. The DNA for the CDR3 is TGTGCCAGCAGCGCCAACAGGGGAAATCAGCCCCAGCATTTT.

This chain links TRBV28 with TRBJ2-7; the D gene is possibly TRBD1 (6 bases). The CDR3 length is 14 residues. Germline CDR1 MDHEN, CDR2 SYDVKM. Trimming left V 4 bases short and J 1 base short, with 11 bases between. CDR3 DNA sequence: TGTGCCAGCAGTTCCCCAGGGGTATCCTACGAGCAGTACGTC. Its translation is CASSSPGVSYEQYV.

The chain joins TRBV27 to TRBJ2-7; 11 bases align to TRBD2. V trimming: 5 bases; J trimming: 4 bases; junction bases outside the gene matches: 1. CDR3 length: 13 amino acids. CDR1 MNHEY and CDR2 SMNVEV come from the germline V gene (reference sequence). The CDR3: CASSRLAGYEQYF. Written as DNA, the CDR3 is TGTGCCAGCAGTCGACTAGCGGGGTACGAGCAGTACTTC.

The chain joins TRBV7-9 to TRBJ2-3; weak D call: TRBD2 (5 bases). Between the trimmed V and J ends, which lost 5 bases and 0 bases, there was a span of 12 bases. Looked up from germline, CDR1 is SEHNR and CDR2 is FQNEAQ (reference sequence). The CDR3 extends over 15 amino acids. Here the CDR3 DNA reads TGTGCCAGCAGCCAGCGGAAAACTAGCACAGATACGCAGTATTTT. Its translation is CASSQRKTSTDTQYF.

This clone was seen once. The rearrangement links TRBV3-1 (or the pseudogene TRBV3-2) to TRBJ2-7, with 7 nucleotides matching TRBD1. V gave up 3 bases and J gave up 2 bases; unmatched junction bases: 4. The CDR3 sequence is 14 residues long. CDR1 LGHDT and CDR2 YNNKEL come from the germline V gene (reference sequence). CDR3 region: CASSQWDRAYEQYF. CDR3 in DNA: TGTGCCAGCAGCCAGTGGGACAGAGCCTACGAGCAGTACTTC.

This clone was counted only a few times. The rearrangement links TRBV24-1 to TRBJ2-7; perhaps TRBD2 as D (6 bases). CDR3 length: 13 amino acids. Germline V CDR1 and CDR2: KGHDR, SFDVKD. Trimming removed 9 bases from V and 3 bases from J, with 14 bases in between. The chain's CDR3 is CATSTRDFYEQYF. The CDR3 DNA is TGTGCCACCTCTACACGGGACTTCTACGAGCAGTACTTC.

This chain links TRBV28 with TRBJ1-2, with 11 bases matching TRBD1. Trimming at V came to 6 bases and at J to 7 bases, leaving 4 bases not matched to a gene. The CDR3 runs to 13 residues. Germline V gene data show CDR1 as MDHEN and CDR2 as SYDVKM. As DNA, the CDR3 is TGTGCCAGCAGCCCGGGGACAGGGGGTGGCTACACCTTC. It encodes CASSPGTGGGYTF.

The J gene is TRBJ2-7, the V gene TRBV5-5; perhaps TRBD1 as D (6 bases). Germline V lookup: CDR1 SGHKS, CDR2 YYEKEE (reference sequence). The V gene lost 0 bases and the J gene lost 0 bases, with 10 bases spanning the gap. The CDR3 covers 15 residues. In DNA, the CDR3 is TGTGCCAGCAGCTTGGCCGGGACAAGCTCCTACGAGCAGTACTTC. This encodes CASSLAGTSSYEQYF.

The chain uses TRBV5-1 and TRBJ1-1, with D maybe TRBD1 (6 bases). The CDR3 sequence is 16 residues long. Per germline, CDR1 SGHRS and CDR2 YFSETQ. The V and J ends lost 0 bases and 1 base respectively, with 13 bases between them. The CDR3 loop is CASSLAWQGRNTEAFF. The CDR3 region has the DNA TGCGCCAGCAGCTTGGCGTGGCAGGGGAGGAACACTGAAGCTTTCTTT.

The V call is TRBV30, the J call TRBJ2-1, with D maybe TRBD1 (5 bases). The CDR3 extends over 13 amino acids. In germline, CDR1 is GTSNPN, CDR2 SVGIG (reference sequence). V was trimmed by 4 bases and J by 8 bases, leaving 15 bases between them. CDR3 DNA sequence: TGTGCCTGGATGGTAGGGCTAGGGGATGAGCAGTTCTTC. It yields the protein CAWMVGLGDEQFF.

V gene TRBV5-8 combines with J gene TRBJ2-2; D not resolved. Germline CDR1 SGHTS, CDR2 YDEGEE. Trimming left V 3 bases short and J 1 base short, with 4 bases between. The CDR3 spans 13 residues. The CDR3 nucleotides read TGTGCCAGCAGCTCTTGGAACACCGGGGAGCTGTTTTTT. Its protein product is CASSSWNTGELFF. Full variable domain (outside the CDR3, taken from reference TRBV5-8 and TRBJ2-2): EAGVTQSPTHLIKTRGQQATLRCSPISGHTSVYWYQQALGLGLQFLLWYDEGEERNRGNFPPRFSGRQFPNYSSELNVNALELEDSALYLCASSSWNTGELFFGEGSRLTVL.

V gene TRBV30 combines with J gene TRBJ2-7; TRBD2 might be the D (5 bases). Germline assignment: CDR1 GTSNPN and CDR2 SVGIG (reference sequence). The CDR3 sequence is 12 residues long. V lost 1 base, J lost 7 bases, and 11 bases lay in between. CDR3 sequence: CAWSESSGEQYV. In DNA, the CDR3 is TGTGCCTGGAGTGAATCCTCGGGGGAGCAGTACGTC.